This TCR beta chain was sequenced in a study of T-cell memory formation after mild COVID-19. The wider study: Clustering of TCRs was largely donor specific.

TCR alpha and TCR beta cDNA libraries carrying sample barcodes and UMIs came from 5'RACE with constant-segment primers. TCRdb analysed the 5' RACE reads with MiXCR anew, one entry per CDR3 protein. Counted here are hundreds of thousands of distinct CDR3 sequences, about a fifth occurring once; the ten biggest clones make up roughly an eighth. Losses at the gene ends were 1 base for V and 7 bases for J; bases not matched to a gene: 1. In germline, CDR1 is LNHNV, CDR2 YYDKDF (reference sequence). This CDR3 is 13 amino acids long. This chain joins TRBV15 and TRBJ2-7; TRBD1 matches 10 bases. The sample consisted of PBMCs or a T cell subset sorted from them (not recorded which). This receptor was obtained from an adult woman who had mild COVID-19 (a few samples of this study predate the infection). Cell type and time point are not known. The CDR3 spells CATSRVGQGEQYF. The CDR3 DNA reads TGTGCCACCAGCAGAGTGGGACAGGGGGAGCAGTACTTC. Full variable domain (remainder filled in from reference TRBV15 and TRBJ2-7): DAMVIQNPRYQVTQFGKPVTLSCSQTLNHNVMYWYQQKSSQAPKLLFHYYDKDFNNEADTPDNFQSRRPNTSFCFLDIRSPGLGDTAMYLCATSRVGQGEQYFGPGTRLTVT.